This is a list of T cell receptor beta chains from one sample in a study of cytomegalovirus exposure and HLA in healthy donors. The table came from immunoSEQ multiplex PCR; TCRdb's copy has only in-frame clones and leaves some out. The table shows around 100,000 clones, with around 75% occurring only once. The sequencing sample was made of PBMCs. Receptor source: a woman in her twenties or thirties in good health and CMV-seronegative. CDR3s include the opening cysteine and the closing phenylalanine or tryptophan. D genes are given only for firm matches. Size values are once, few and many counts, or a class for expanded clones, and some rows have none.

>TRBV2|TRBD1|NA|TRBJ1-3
TGTGCCAGCAGTTTAGGACAGGGTGGTGGAAACACCATATATTTT
CASSLGQGGGNTIYF
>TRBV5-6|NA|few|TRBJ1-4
TGTGCCTCATCTCGGGTTCCGGGTGAAAAACTGTTTTTT
CASSRVPGEKLFF
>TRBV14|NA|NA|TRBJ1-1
TGTGCCAGCAGCCTCAGTCTCGACACTGAAGCTTTCTTT
CASSLSLDTEAFF
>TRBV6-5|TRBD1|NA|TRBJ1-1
TGTGCCAGCAGTTACTCAGCAGGGGGCGGTGAAGCTTTCTTT
CASSYSAGGGEAFF
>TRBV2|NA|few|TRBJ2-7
TGTGCCAGCAATTTGGGGGCGCACTACGAGCAGTACTTC
CASNLGAHYEQYF
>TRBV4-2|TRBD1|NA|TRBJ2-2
TGTGCCAGCAGCCAAGGCGACAGGGGGCTTGCCACCGGGGAGCTGTTTTTT
CASSQGDRGLATGELFF
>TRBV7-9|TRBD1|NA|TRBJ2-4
TGTGCCAGCAGCCGACAGGGGTGGGTGGACATTCAGTACTTC
CASSRQGWVDIQYF
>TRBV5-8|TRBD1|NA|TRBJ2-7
TGTGCCAGCAGCCCAGCGGGGACAGGGTCCTACGAGCAGTACTTC
CASSPAGTGSYEQYF
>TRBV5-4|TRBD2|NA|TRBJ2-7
TGTGCCAGCAGCCGGAGCGGGAGCCAGATATCCTACGAGCAGTACTTC
CASSRSGSQISYEQYF
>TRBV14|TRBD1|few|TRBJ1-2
TGTGCCAGCAATGGAGGAGGAGGGGGCGGCTACACCTTC
CASNGGGGGGYTF
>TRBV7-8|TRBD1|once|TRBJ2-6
TGTGCCAGCAGCTTATATCTGAGTGACAGGGGGTCTGGGGCCAACGTCCTGACTTTC
CASSLYLSDRGSGANVLTF
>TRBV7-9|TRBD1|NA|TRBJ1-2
TGTGCCAGCAGCTTCGACAGGGTTAGCGGCTACACCTTC
CASSFDRVSGYTF
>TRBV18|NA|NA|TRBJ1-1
TGTGCCAGCTCGCGGCTCCGGGACGGAGGGGATGAAGCTTTCTTT
CASSRLRDGGDEAFF
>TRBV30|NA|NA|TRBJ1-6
TGTGCCTGGAGTGTCGTTGGACAGAGACTCCACTTT
CAWSVVGQRLHF
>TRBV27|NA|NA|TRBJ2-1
TGTGCCAGCAGTTTATCCCCCGGTCATGAGCAGTTCTTC
CASSLSPGHEQFF
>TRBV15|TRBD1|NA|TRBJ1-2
TGTGCCACCAGCAGAGGACGGACAGGGATAGGCGGCTACACCTTC
CATSRGRTGIGGYTF
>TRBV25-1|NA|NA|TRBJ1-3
TGTGCCAGCAGTGAATATGGGGGGAGCAGAAACACCATATATTTT
CASSEYGGSRNTIYF
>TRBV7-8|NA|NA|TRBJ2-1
TGTGCCAGCAGCTTAGCGGAGGGTAGCGAACTCTACAATGAGCAGTTCTTC
CASSLAEGSELYNEQFF
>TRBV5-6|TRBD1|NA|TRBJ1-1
TGTGCCAGCAGTCTACTGCACAGGGGGCCTACTGAAGCTTTCTTT
CASSLLHRGPTEAFF
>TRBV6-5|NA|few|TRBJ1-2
TGTGCCAGCAGCCGCGCGGAGAGGAGTGGCTACACCTTC
CASSRAERSGYTF
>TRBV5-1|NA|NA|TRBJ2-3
TGCGCCAGCAGCGCGCAGCCCGGGACTCGGGGAACAGATACGCAGTATTTT
CASSAQPGTRGTDTQYF
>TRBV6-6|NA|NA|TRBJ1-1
TGTGCCAGCAGTTGGACTTGGGAGGGAACGGGCACTGAAGCTTTCTTT
CASSWTWEGTGTEAFF
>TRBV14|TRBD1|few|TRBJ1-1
TGTGCCAGCAGCCAGAGGACAGGGAGGGCCGAAGCTTTCTTT
CASSQRTGRAEAFF
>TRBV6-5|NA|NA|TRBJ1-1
TGTGCCAGCAGCAGGGGCATGAACACTGAAGCTTTCTTT
CASSRGMNTEAFF
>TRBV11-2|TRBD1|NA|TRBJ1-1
TGTGCCAGCAGCTTGGACGGACAGGGGGTCACTGAAGCTTTCTTT
CASSLDGQGVTEAFF
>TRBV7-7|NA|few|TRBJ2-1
TGTGCCAGCAGCTTAGCGGCTAGCAGCTACAATGAGCAGTTCTTC
CASSLAASSYNEQFF
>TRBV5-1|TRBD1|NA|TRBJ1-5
TGCGCCAGCAGCTTCGGACAGGGCAATCAGCCCCAGCATTTT
CASSFGQGNQPQHF
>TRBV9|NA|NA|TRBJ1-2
TGTGCCAGCAGTACTTTTTACTATGGCTACACCTTC
CASSTFYYGYTF
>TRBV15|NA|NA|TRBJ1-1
TGTGCCACCAGCAGAGAGACTCTTGGGGCTTTCTTT
CATSRETLGAFF
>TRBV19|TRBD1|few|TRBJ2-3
TGTGCCAGTAGTACCGGACAGGGCACAGATACGCAGTATTTT
CASSTGQGTDTQYF
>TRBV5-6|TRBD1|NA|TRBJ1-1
TGTGCCAGCAGCTTATTGACAGGGCGCGGGACTGAAGCTTTCTTT
CASSLLTGRGTEAFF
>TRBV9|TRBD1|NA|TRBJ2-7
TGTGCCAGCAGCGCCGGGACAGAGAGGATCTACGAGCAGTACTTC
CASSAGTERIYEQYF
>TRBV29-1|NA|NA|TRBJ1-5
TGCAGCGTTGCTATAGACTTAAACAATCAGCCCCAGCATTTT
CSVAIDLNNQPQHF
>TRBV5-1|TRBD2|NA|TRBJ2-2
TGCGCCAGCAGCCCGCTAGCGGGAGACACCGGGGAGCTGTTTTTT
CASSPLAGDTGELFF
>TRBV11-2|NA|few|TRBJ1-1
TGTGCCAGCAGCTTAACTATCAACACTGAAGCTTTCTTT
CASSLTINTEAFF
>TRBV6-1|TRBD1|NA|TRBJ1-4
TGTGCCAGCAGCATACAGGGGCTCGGGGAAAAACTGTTTTTT
CASSIQGLGEKLFF
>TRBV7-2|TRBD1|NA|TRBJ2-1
TGTGCCAGCAGCTTAAGGGGGCGAGATAACAATGAGCAGTTCTTC
CASSLRGRDNNEQFF
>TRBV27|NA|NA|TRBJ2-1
TGTGCCAGCACCAACAAGATACCCTACAATGAGCAGTTCTTC
CASTNKIPYNEQFF
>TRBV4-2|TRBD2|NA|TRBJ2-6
TGTGCCAGCAGCCAAGAGGTACTAGCGGGGGGCCTGAGCTCTGGGGCCAACGTCCTGACTTTC
CASSQEVLAGGLSSGANVLTF
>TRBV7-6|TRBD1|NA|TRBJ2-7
TGTGCCAGCAGCTCCACCCGGGACAGGTTTTCCTACGAGCAGTACTTC
CASSSTRDRFSYEQYF